In this sample, the clone carrying this T cell receptor beta chain turned up a few times. CDR1 is SEHNR, CDR2 FQNEAQ, per germline (reference sequence). The CDR3 extends over 12 amino acids. V lost 7 bases and J 9 bases, leaving 12 bases between the germline ends. This sample was taken from a study of response to subunit inactivated influenza vaccine. TCRdb ran MiXCR on the RT-PCR reads and lists one entry per CDR3 protein. There are under 850,000 distinct CDR3 sequences in the sample; about 18% occur only once, and under 13% lies in the top ten. The sequenced sample was PBMCs from blood, obtained 5 days after vaccination. V is TRBV7-9 and J is TRBJ2-2; the D is unclear. The sequence was collected from a man aged 50 to 59 who received an inactivated influenza vaccine. The CDR3 DNA reads as TGTGCCAGCAACCTAGGGCTCCGGGAGCTGTTTTTT. This translates into CASNLGLRELFF.